A single sample gave rise to the 4 T cell receptor beta chains below, sequenced in a study of cytomegalovirus exposure and HLA in healthy donors. The study ran its PCR with 60 Vbeta and 13 Jbeta primers. Assay: immunoSEQ multiplex PCR; the TCRdb copy retains only in-frame clones and omits some. In the table there are 150,000 to 200,000 clones, approximately 11% of which are singletons. The sample was PBMCs. The receptors were sampled from a man in his fifties in good health and CMV-seropositive.

V gene TRBV6-1 combines with J gene TRBJ2-3; D gene unclear. CDR3 length: 14 residues. Germline V gives CDR1 MNHNS, CDR2 SASEGT. V was trimmed by 5 bases and J by 0 bases, leaving 9 bases between them. CDR3 sequence (DNA): TGTGCCAGCAGTTTTGTCAGAAGCACAGATACGCAGTATTTT. Translating gives CASSFVRSTDTQYF.

The chain joins TRBV7-9 to TRBJ2-5; D perhaps matches TRBD2 (6 bases). Germline V gene lookup returns CDR1 SEHNR and CDR2 FQNEAQ (reference sequence). V gave up 5 bases and J gave up 5 bases, with 12 bases separating them. This CDR3 is 13 amino acids long. The CDR3 nucleotides read TGTGCCAGCAGCCTGACTAGGGAGGAGACCCAGTACTTC. Translation gives CASSLTREETQYF.

The chain links TRBV27 to TRBJ1-5; D gene unclear. The length of the CDR3 is 13 residues. Trimming shortened V by 2 bases and J by 7 bases, and 9 bases separated the two germline ends. The germline V gene encodes CDR1 MNHEY and CDR2 SMNVEV (reference sequence). Here the CDR3 reads CASSLKPGQPQHF. As DNA, the CDR3 is TGTGCCAGCAGTTTAAAACCCGGGCAGCCCCAGCATTTT.

This clone has a handful of counts. The V call is TRBV6-6, the J call TRBJ1-6; 7 positions match TRBD1. The ends lost 2 bases at V and 7 bases at J; junction bases unmatched: 5. CDR1 is MNHNY, CDR2 SVGAGI, per germline (reference sequence). There are 15 residues in the CDR3. The CDR3 loop is CASSYRQGGNSPLHF. The DNA for the CDR3 is TGTGCCAGCAGTTACCGACAGGGCGGCAATTCACCCCTCCACTTT.